The T cell receptor beta chain described here comes from a study of blood T cells in healthy people across ages (dated by TCRdb to between 2014 and 2017). Study-level background: Template switching captured roughly one uniquely barcoded TCR beta cDNA molecule per two T cells in model experiments. To track age-related changes in TCR beta repertoire diversity, the study relied on deep sequencing normalized with unique cDNA molecular identifiers. The donors were split into four age groups: young (average roughly 15 years), middle-aged (39), aged (roughly 68) and long-lived (roughly 88). To avoid experimental bias, donors of different ages were spread randomly across the sequencing lanes. Using the same blood draw, the study looked at two additional independent replicas of 1 million unique cDNA reads for two donors, one aged 18 to 30 and the other aged 80 or older. Study-level results and caveats: Total diversity estimates from one million sequenced T cells were considered lower bounds and underestimates. Because donor CMV infection status was unknown, age-related changes in expanded clonotypes were potentially confounded. Compared with the aged group, more naive CD4+ T cells, fewer expanded clones and increased TCR diversity were shown by the long-lived group, suggesting age selection. Because profiling used bulk unsorted PBMCs, naive and antigen-experienced compartments could not be compared conclusively. There was a strong correlation between observed TCR beta diversity and the percentage of naive T cells measured by flow cytometry. Observed TCR beta diversity per million T cells fell roughly linearly with age, and a significant reduction was already apparent by age about 43.

The donors were roughly 40 Caucasian individuals from Russia, aged roughly 6 to 100 years, who were systemically healthy. Around 10 milliliters of peripheral blood were drawn from each donor into EDTA-treated Vacutainer tubes. Ficoll-Paque density-gradient centrifugation was used to isolate PBMCs, with at least 7 million per sample. Total RNA was extracted from PBMCs with Trizol reagent, with at least 5.5 micrograms obtained per sample. Naive CD45RAhigh/CD27high T cell percentages were measured by flow cytometry on a PBMC aliquot from every donor. Libraries were constructed by 5' RACE. The reads were generated on an Illumina HiSeq 2500. A second about 6 to 11 cycle PCR used a sample-barcoded 5' primer and a J-beta primer mix. A unique molecular identifier was introduced onto each TCR beta cDNA molecule by a template-switch 5' adaptor carrying 12 random nucleotides. Each sample yielded at least 2.5 million CDR3-containing paired-end reads. First-strand cDNA was synthesized from all RNA with the Mint cDNA synthesis kit, primed by a TRBC-specific oligonucleotide. Following uracil-DNA glycosylase treatment, a first 18-cycle PCR with universal primers M1SS and BC2_uni_R was performed on all cDNA. The paper's data handling went like this. For normalization, 1 million high-quality reads, each with a distinct molecular identifier, were randomly selected from each sample. Instead of being binned into consensus sequences, reads with shared molecular identifiers were discarded. MiTCR, set to a Q25 quality threshold and the strictest error-elimination algorithm, was used for CDR3 identification, clonotype clustering and error correction. Lower-bound total TCR beta diversity was estimated with a nonparametric unseen species model using Euler transformation. TCRdb reprocessed the public reads (quality trimming at Q25 with fastp, clone calling with MiXCR) and kept in-frame beta chains. Rows are combined by CDR3 protein, so each entry shows the most common genes and DNA. TCRdb, not the authors, supplied the V and J calls. In this sample the table shows around 280,000 distinct CDR3 sequences, 25% to 30% of which occur a single time. The ten largest account for roughly 30% of the sample.

With regard to this clonotype: The antigen it binds to is not known. Base qualities are not provided; no much larger clone lies one nucleotide away.

Input material: blood. The TCR originated in a woman aged 70-85 years in good health.

This receptor carries the CDR3 CASSSAGTAGNTIYF. The DNA sequence is as follows: TGTGCCAGCAGTTCAGCGGGAACAGCGGGAAACACCATATATTTT. The chain is encoded by TRBV6-5 joined to TRBJ1-3, with the identity of the D gene unclear. The CDR3 goes from the cysteine to the phenylalanine over 15 residues. Only the CDR3 region is kept as DNA, spanning 45 bases read in frame from base 1. Trimming costs V 4 bases and J 4 bases, and their ends lie 14 bases apart. Taken from the germline V gene, the CDR1 and CDR2 loops are MNHEY and SVGAGI.